The 13 T cell receptor beta chains presented below share a single source sample, sequenced in a study of blood T cells in healthy people across ages. The authors ran a second PCR of about 7 to 11 cycles using a sample-barcoded 5' primer and a J-beta primer mix. TCRdb reprocessed the 5' RACE reads with MiXCR, giving one entry per CDR3 protein. This repertoire shows under 800,000 distinct CDR3 sequences, more than 20% found once; its top ten account for 3.5% to 4%. Source material: blood. The receptors shown here come from a man between 65 and 85 years old in good health.

V is TRBV12-3 or TRBV12-4 and J is TRBJ2-5; TRBD1 is a possible D gene (6 bases). The J call could be wrong; TRBJ2-1 is a better fit for the DNA end. The CDR3 sequence is 15 residues long. CDR3 loop: CASRRSGTNYNEQFF. In nucleotides, the CDR3 is TGTGCCAGCAGGCGATCCGGGACAAACTACAATGAGCAGTTCTTC.

The sample holds a few counts of this clonotype. The chain combines TRBV5-1 with TRBJ2-7; TRBD1 aligns across 8 bases. The CDR3 is 14 amino acids. CDR1 and CDR2 from the germline V gene are SGHRS and YFSETQ. The ends lost 3 bases at V and 5 bases at J; junction bases unmatched: 7. The CDR3 reads CASSSGQVKDEQYF. CDR3 bases: TGCGCCAGCAGCTCGGGACAGGTGAAGGACGAGCAGTACTTC.

The V call is TRBV20-1, the J call TRBJ1-1; D gene ambiguous. The germline CDR1 and CDR2 sequences are DFQATT and SNEGSKA (reference sequence). The CDR3 is 14 amino acids. V gave up 0 bases and J gave up 4 bases, with 12 bases separating them. CDR3 bases: TGCAGTGCTAGAGATACTCGAGCCGTCACTGAAGCTTTCTTT. Its protein is CSARDTRAVTEAFF.

The chain recombines TRBV25-1 with TRBJ2-5, with a possible D match to TRBD2 (6 bases). Germline V lookup: CDR1 MGHDK, CDR2 SYGVNS. Trimming left V 3 bases short and J 7 bases short, with 21 bases between. The CDR3 is 16 amino acids. The CDR3 DNA reads TGTGCCAGCAGTGATTCCGGGCCACAGACTAGGGGGACCCAGTACTTC. It translates to CASSDSGPQTRGTQYF.

The chain links TRBV6-5 to TRBJ1-2, with 7 bases identical to TRBD1. The CDR3 loop spans 14 amino acids. From germline, CDR1 is MNHEY and CDR2 SVGAGI. V was pared by 2 bases and J by 5 bases, with 5 bases of the junction left unmatched. The CDR3 is CASSYTDRRYGYTF. The CDR3 nucleotides read TGTGCCAGCAGTTACACGGACAGGAGATATGGCTACACCTTC.

This CDR3 is CASSQEGQGNGYTF. The CDR3 nucleotides read TGTGCCAGCAGCCAAGAAGGACAGGGTAATGGCTACACCTTC. The chain is built from TRBV3-1 and TRBJ1-2; TRBD1 matches at 8 bases. V lost 0 bases and J lost 6; bases outside the gene matches: 3. This CDR3 region has 14 residues. The germline V gene has CDR1 LGHDT and CDR2 YNNKEL (reference sequence).

The chain carries TRBV3-1 and TRBJ2-1; 8 nucleotides line up with TRBD2. Unmatched junction bases numbered 6, after V lost 3 bases and J lost 8 bases. Germline CDR1 reads LGHDT; CDR2 reads YNNKEL (reference sequence). CDR3 size: 14 residues. The CDR3 protein is CASSHGREGYEQFF. The CDR3 DNA sequence: TGTGCCAGCAGCCATGGACGGGAGGGTTATGAGCAGTTCTTC.

For the CDR3, the DNA is TGTGCCAGCAGGACTGGGACAGGGGTTAGTGAAAAACTGTTTTTT. Protein: CASRTGTGVSEKLFF. This chain links TRBV6-5 with TRBJ1-4; the match to TRBD1 covers 10 bases. V lost 6 bases to trimming and J lost 7 bases; unmatched junction nucleotides: 8. This CDR3 contains 15 residues. Germline lookup yields CDR1 MNHEY and CDR2 SVGAGI.

The chain carries TRBV29-1 and TRBJ1-2, with 8 bases identical to TRBD1. The CDR3 spans 13 residues. Germline CDR1 reads SQVTM; CDR2 reads ANQGSEA. Trimming at V came to 6 bases and at J to 5 bases, leaving 8 bases not matched to a gene. This CDR3 reads CSVTDRETYGYTF. CDR3 nucleotide sequence: TGCAGCGTAACGGACAGGGAGACGTATGGCTACACCTTC.

CDR3 bases: TGCGCCAGCAGCTTGGGGGCAGCGCTCTCTGATACGCAGTATTTT. Translation: CASSLGAALSDTQYF. V gene TRBV5-1 combines with J gene TRBJ2-3; D gene uncertain. The CDR3 totals 15 residues. V lost 0 bases, J lost 6 bases, and 14 bases lay in between. Germline V CDR1 and CDR2: SGHRS, YFSETQ. Looking up the rest from reference TRBV5-1 and TRBJ2-3 gives the full variable domain: KAGVTQTPRYLIKTRGQQVTLSCSPISGHRSVSWYQQTPGQGLQFLFEYFSETQRNKGNFPGRFSGRQFSNSRSEMNVSTLELGDSALYLCASSLGAALSDTQYFGPGTRLTVL.

The chain is built from TRBV12-3 or TRBV12-4 and TRBJ1-1, with a possible D match to TRBD1 (6 bases). The ends were cut back, 0 bases at V and 9 bases at J, with 14 bases in the middle. There are 14 residues in the CDR3. CDR3 in amino acids: CASSLAAGGGQAFF. CDR3 DNA sequence: TGTGCCAGCAGTTTAGCGGCCGGGGGCGGACAAGCTTTCTTT.

This clonotype was seen at least ten times. The rearrangement links TRBV7-6 to TRBJ1-3; 12 bases match TRBD1. The CDR3 extends over 17 amino acids. Trimming cost V 5 bases and J 1 base; bases outside gene matches: 6. Germline lookup yields CDR1 SGHVS and CDR2 FNYEAQ. The CDR3 spells CASSKGTGGRSGNTIYF. The DNA for the CDR3 is TGTGCCAGCAGCAAAGGGACAGGGGGCCGTTCTGGAAACACCATATATTTT.

The CDR3 DNA follows: TGTGCCAGCACCGTGGGACCGGACAGGATAGGAAATCAGCCCCAGCATTTT. It yields the protein CASTVGPDRIGNQPQHF. The chain employs TRBV5-8 and TRBJ1-5; 7 bases match TRBD1. V shed 6 bases, J shed 4 bases, and the junction held 16 bases outside the gene matches. In germline, CDR1 is SGHTS, CDR2 YDEGEE. This CDR3 spans 17 amino acids.